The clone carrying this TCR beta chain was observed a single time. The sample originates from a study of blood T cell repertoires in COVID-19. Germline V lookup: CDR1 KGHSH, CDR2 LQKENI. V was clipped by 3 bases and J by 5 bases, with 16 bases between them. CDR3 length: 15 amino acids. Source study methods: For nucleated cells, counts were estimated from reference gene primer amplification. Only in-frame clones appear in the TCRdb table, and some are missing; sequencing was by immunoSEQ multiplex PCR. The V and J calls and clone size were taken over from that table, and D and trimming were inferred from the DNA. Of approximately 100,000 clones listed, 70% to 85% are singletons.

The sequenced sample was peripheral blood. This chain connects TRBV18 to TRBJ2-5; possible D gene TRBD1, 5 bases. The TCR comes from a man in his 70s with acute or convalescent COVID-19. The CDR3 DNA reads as TGTGCCAGCTCACCCGAGTTAGGGGAAGGTGAGACCCAGTACTTC. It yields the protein CASSPELGEGETQYF.